This T cell receptor (beta chain) was sequenced in a study of T cells in tuberculosis. V shed 6 bases and J shed 3 bases, with 11 bases lying between them. The germline V gene encodes CDR1 MDHEN and CDR2 SYDVKM. The CDR3 totals 13 residues. Worth noting for this clone: Its antigen is undetermined.

TCRdb keeps only in-frame clones here, not all; method: immunoSEQ multiplex PCR. This table has some 31,000 clones, just over 90% appearing once. Study observations and caveats: Selection depended on which cryopreserved specimens were available.

The sequencing input was PBMCs. This sequence joins TRBV28 and TRBJ1-2, with D possibly TRBD1 on 5 matching bases. The clonotype was recovered from a donor between 10 and 35 years old with latent tuberculosis or without tuberculosis infection. In nucleotides, the CDR3 is TGTGCCAGCAGGCAGACAGTAGACTATGGCTACACCTTC. Its protein product is CASRQTVDYGYTF.